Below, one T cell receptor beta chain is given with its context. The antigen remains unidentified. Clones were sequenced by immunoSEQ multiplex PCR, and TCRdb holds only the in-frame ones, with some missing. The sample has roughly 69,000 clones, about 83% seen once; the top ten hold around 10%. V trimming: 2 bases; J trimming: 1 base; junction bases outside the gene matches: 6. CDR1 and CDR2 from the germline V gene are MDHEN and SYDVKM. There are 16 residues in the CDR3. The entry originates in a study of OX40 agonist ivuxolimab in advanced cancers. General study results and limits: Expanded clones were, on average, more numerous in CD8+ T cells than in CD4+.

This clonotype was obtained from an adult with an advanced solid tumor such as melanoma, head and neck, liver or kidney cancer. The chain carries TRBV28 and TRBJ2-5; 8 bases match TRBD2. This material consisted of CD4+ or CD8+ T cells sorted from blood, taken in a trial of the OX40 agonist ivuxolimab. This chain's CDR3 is CASSLVRGGPQETQYF. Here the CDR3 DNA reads TGTGCCAGCAGTTTAGTTCGGGGGGGCCCCCAAGAGACCCAGTACTTC. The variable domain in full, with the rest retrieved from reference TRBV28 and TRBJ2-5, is DVKVTQSSRYLVKRTGEKVFLECVQDMDHENMFWYRQDPGLGLRLIYFSYDVKMKEKGDIPEGYSVSREKKERFSLILESASTNQTSMYLCASSLVRGGPQETQYFGPGTRLLVL.